This TCR beta chain appears in the sequencing data of a study of CD8 T cells in ankylosing spondylitis. Overall study results and limits: Seven to nine highly homologous variants made up a TCR beta motif, and this motif appeared characteristic of ankylosing spondylitis blood.

In TCRdb, the 5' RACE reads were re-called with MiXCR into one record per CDR3 protein. The table includes 350,000 to 450,000 distinct CDR3 sequences, roughly 20% detected once. V lost 6 bases, J lost 5 bases, and 13 bases stayed unmatched. The CDR3 consists of 15 residues. Looked up from germline, CDR1 is DFQATT and CDR2 is SNEGSKA (reference sequence). This clonotype was recorded many times. Its antigen remains unknown. The chain has TRBV20-1 and TRBJ2-1, with 7 bases matching TRBD2. The sequence was collected from a male donor with ankylosing spondylitis or in good health (not recorded which). Sequencing was done on a sample of blood, either unsorted or a sorted T cell fraction (not recorded which). Here the CDR3 reads CSAAPIQRGNNEQFF. In nucleotides, the CDR3 is TGCAGTGCCGCCCCAATCCAGCGGGGCAACAATGAGCAGTTCTTC.